The 2 T cell receptor beta chains listed next were all sequenced from one sample in a study of blood T cell repertoires in COVID-19 (dated by TCRdb to the early 2020s). Library preparation employed the immunoSEQ multiplex PCR assay. This immuneACCESS table, as held by TCRdb, lists in-frame sequences with V and J called but not all clones. Of the missing ones, under half trace to an unresolved V gene in checked studies; the others have no known cause. The sample table shows over 80,000 clones, and over 70% are seen once. Roughly 4.2% of the sample goes to the ten largest clones. Sample: peripheral blood. All receptors derive from a woman in her forties or fifties with acute or convalescent COVID-19.

The V and J genes are TRBV7-2 and TRBJ2-7; the match to TRBD1 covers 10 bases. The V gene end was trimmed by 7 bases and the J gene end by 2 bases; junction bases not matched to a gene: 8. CDR1 is SGHTA, CDR2 FQGNSA, per germline. This CDR3 is 15 amino acids long. In DNA, the CDR3 is TGTGCCAGCACACCCAGGGACAGGGGCCCCTACGAGCAGTACTTC. Its translation is CASTPRDRGPYEQYF. The entire variable domain, with the rest obtained from reference TRBV7-2 and TRBJ2-7, is as follows: GAGVSQSPSNKVTEKGKDVELRCDPISGHTALYWYRQSLGQGLEFLIYFQGNSAPDKSGLPSDRFSAERTGGSVSTLTIQRTQQEDSAVYLCASTPRDRGPYEQYFGPGTRLTVT.

This chain connects TRBV19 to TRBJ2-7; 7 positions match TRBD1. V gave up 6 bases and J gave up 2 bases; unmatched junction bases: 10. The CDR3 loop spans 15 amino acids. Germline V gene sequence: CDR1 LNHDA, CDR2 SQIVND (reference sequence). This CDR3 is CASSNKGQSPYEQYF. The DNA of the CDR3 is TGTGCCAGTAGCAATAAGGGACAGTCACCCTACGAGCAGTACTTC.